These 9 T cell receptor beta chains were sequenced from one sample in a study of vaccination effects on CD4 cells after COVID-19. Their recognized antigens are unknown. Only in-frame clones appear in the TCRdb table, and some are missing; sequencing was by immunoSEQ multiplex PCR. The sample includes about 68,000 clones, about four fifths of them seen just once. After expansion with viral peptide pools in the ViraFEST assay, antigen-specific CD4+ T cells were sequenced. Culture proceeded for under twelve days, and CD4+ T cells were then isolated. Previously uninfected by SARS-CoV-2, the vaccine recipients also showed negative nucleocapsid antibodies. The sequenced sample was CD4+ T cells from PBMCs cultured with SARS-CoV-2 spike peptides, obtained before COVID-19 vaccination. These receptors were collected from a human donor who received a COVID-19 vaccine.

V usage is TRBV10-2 and J usage is TRBJ1-5, with no clear D. The CDR3 contains 15 residues. Deletions cut 8 bases from V and 4 bases from J, with 18 bases between. Per the germline V gene, CDR1 is WSHSY and CDR2 is SAAADI. Here the CDR3 DNA reads TGCGCCAGCCATAGCACGGGTCGTGGAAATCAGCCCCAGCATTTT. Its protein product is CASHSTGRGNQPQHF.

The J gene is TRBJ1-3, the V gene TRBV30; D uncertain. Germline V gives CDR1 GTSNPN, CDR2 SVGIG (reference sequence). CDR3 length equals 14 residues. The V end was cut by 2 bases, the J end by 0 bases, with 8 bases between. CDR3 residues: CAWSLLSSGNTIYF. As DNA, the CDR3 is TGTGCCTGGAGTTTACTGAGCTCTGGAAACACCATATATTTT.

The chain recombines TRBV7-8 with TRBJ1-5; D unclear. Germline lookup yields CDR1 SGHVS and CDR2 FQNEAQ. The CDR3 consists of 15 residues. Trimming removed 2 bases from V and 5 bases from J, with 13 bases in between. In DNA form, the CDR3 reads TGTGCCAGCAGCTTACCCGGGAGGATCGATCAGCCCCAGCATTTT. It yields the protein CASSLPGRIDQPQHF.

The chain has TRBV7-2 and TRBJ2-2; TRBD2 aligns across 8 bases. Trimming cost V 0 bases and J 4 bases; bases outside gene matches: 7. Per the germline V gene, CDR1 is SGHTA and CDR2 is FQGNSA. The CDR3 is made up of 17 amino acids. The CDR3 DNA is TGTGCCAGCAGCTTAGCGCTCGGGGGGGGCCGCACCGGGGAGCTGTTTTTT. It specifies CASSLALGGGRTGELFF.

A word on this clone: Different DNA sequences within this sample yield the same CDR3. This sequence joins TRBV5-1 and TRBJ1-1; D gene uncertain. The CDR3 has 13 amino acids. Germline CDR1 SGHRS, CDR2 YFSETQ. V was trimmed by 0 bases and J by 3 bases, leaving 6 bases between them. CDR3 in amino acids: CASSLAGDTEAFF. Written as DNA, the CDR3 is TGCGCCAGCAGCTTGGCCGGCGACACTGAAGCTTTCTTT.

The chain recombines TRBV12-3 or TRBV12-4 with TRBJ2-1; D is undetermined. Trimming pared 6 bases from V and 6 bases from J, leaving 12 bases between. The CDR3 covers 13 residues. CDR3 DNA sequence: TGTGCCAGCAGCCCCCTATTCTCCAATGAGCAGTTCTTC. Amino acids: CASSPLFSNEQFF.

This clone has just a few counts. V usage is TRBV7-9 and J usage is TRBJ1-6, with D possibly TRBD1 on 6 matching bases. V was trimmed by 1 base and J by 7 bases, leaving 8 bases between them. The CDR3 consists of 14 residues. In germline, CDR1 is SEHNR, CDR2 FQNEAQ (reference sequence). In nucleotides, the CDR3 is TGTGCCAGCAGCTTAGGAGGGGGGAATTCACCCCTCCACTTT. Amino acid sequence: CASSLGGGNSPLHF. Full variable domain (outside the CDR3, taken from reference TRBV7-9 and TRBJ1-6): DTGVSQNPRHKITKRGQNVTFRCDPISEHNRLYWYRQTLGQGPEFLTYFQNEAQLEKSRLLSDRFSAERPKGSFSTLEIQRTEQGDSAMYLCASSLGGGNSPLHFGNGTRLTVT.

The chain carries TRBV11-3 and TRBJ2-5, with D possibly being TRBD1 or TRBD2 (5 bases each). The CDR3 is made up of 17 amino acids. The V gene lost 0 bases and the J gene lost 3 bases, with 17 bases spanning the gap. Germline CDR1 and CDR2: SGHNT and YENEEA. The chain's CDR3 is CASSLEPGAEEEETQYF. The CDR3 DNA reads TGTGCCAGCAGCTTAGAACCCGGGGCTGAGGAAGAAGAGACCCAGTACTTC.

J is TRBJ2-4 and V is TRBV3-1 (or the pseudogene TRBV3-2), with 7 bases lining up with TRBD1. Germline V gene sequence: CDR1 LGHDT, CDR2 YNNKEL (reference sequence). The CDR3 covers 16 residues. The junction had 5 bases not matched to a gene; V was cut back by 0 bases and J by 3 bases. The CDR3 loop is CASSQDPGTVKNIQYF. The CDR3 nucleotides are TGTGCCAGCAGCCAAGATCCCGGGACAGTCAAAAACATTCAGTACTTC.